What follows are 18 T cell receptor beta chains derived from one specimen sequenced in a study of blood T cells in healthy people across ages. The use of a sample-barcoded 5' primer and a J-beta primer mix characterized a second PCR of roughly 6 to 11 cycles. MiXCR, applied by TCRdb to the 5' RACE reads, yields one record per CDR3 protein. The top ten clones hold 3.7% of a sample with some 800,000 distinct CDR3 sequences, 25% of them seen once. These sequences were also reported in another study, on T cells of mothers and their children.

Sequencing was done on a sample of blood. Receptors originate from a boy between 10 and 17 years old in good health.

The sample holds one count of this clonotype. The rearrangement uses TRBV5-6 and TRBJ2-7; 7 nucleotides agree with TRBD2. This CDR3 spans 15 amino acids. The V gene end was trimmed by 1 base and the J gene end by 0 bases; junction bases not matched to a gene: 4. Germline assignment: CDR1 SGHDT and CDR2 YYEEEE. The CDR3 loop reads CASSLWSSGSYEQYF. The DNA of the CDR3 is TGTGCCAGCAGCTTGTGGTCTAGCGGCTCCTACGAGCAGTACTTC.

As concerns this clonotype: A read error may explain this, as a much larger clone is one base away. This chain connects TRBV7-2 to TRBJ2-4, with D tentatively TRBD1 or TRBD2 (5 bases each). The CDR3 runs to 13 residues. Germline V gene data show CDR1 as SGHTA and CDR2 as FQGNSA. In DNA form, the CDR3 reads TGTGCCAGCAGCTTAGGGGGGACGGCAGGGCCCCGCTTC. Encoded protein: CASSLGGTAGPRF.

CDR3: CASSTTPDGTDTQYF. The DNA for the CDR3 is TGTGCCAGCAGCACCACACCGGACGGCACAGATACGCAGTATTTT. This sequence joins TRBV28 and TRBJ2-3; D gene uncertain. CDR3 length equals 15 residues. Germline CDR1 reads MDHEN; CDR2 reads SYDVKM. Trimming pared 6 bases from V and 1 base from J, leaving 14 bases between. Full variable domain (rest looked up from reference TRBV28 and TRBJ2-3): DVKVTQSSRYLVKRTGEKVFLECVQDMDHENMFWYRQDPGLGLRLIYFSYDVKMKEKGDIPEGYSVSREKKERFSLILESASTNQTSMYLCASSTTPDGTDTQYFGPGTRLTVL.

This clonotype has more than one count but fewer than ten. This chain joins TRBV12-3 or TRBV12-4 and TRBJ1-2; TRBD1 aligns across 7 bases. The CDR3 extends over 14 amino acids. V shed 6 bases, J shed 6 bases, and the junction held 10 bases outside the gene matches. The CDR3 DNA follows: TGTGCCAGCAGCGTAGGACAGGCCCTCCATGGCTACACCTTC. Amino acids: CASSVGQALHGYTF.

This clonotype appeared a few times. The gene calls are TRBV7-9 and TRBJ2-5, with D perhaps being TRBD1 or TRBD2 (5 bases each). V lost 5 bases, J lost 5 bases, and 18 bases lay in between. The CDR3 has 15 amino acids. Germline V lookup: CDR1 SEHNR, CDR2 FQNEAQ (reference sequence). This chain's CDR3 is CASSPRDGVGETQYF. Here the CDR3 DNA reads TGTGCCAGCAGCCCCCGGGACGGAGTAGGGGAGACCCAGTACTTC.

In its sample, this clonotype was seen a few times. This chain uses TRBV24-1 with TRBJ2-3, with TRBD1 matching 9 bases. V shed 0 bases and J 1 base; nucleotides not matched to a gene: 1. Germline CDR1 KGHDR, CDR2 SFDVKD. There are 16 residues in the CDR3. CDR3 nucleotides: TGTGCCACCAGTGATTTGACAGGGGGCGGCACAGATACGCAGTATTTT. Its translation: CATSDLTGGGTDTQYF.

The chain recombines TRBV20-1 with TRBJ2-5, with 9 bases fitting TRBD1. The assigned J gene may be wrong: the sequence end matches TRBJ2-7 better. The CDR3 runs to 14 residues. The germline V gene encodes CDR1 DFQATT and CDR2 SNEGSKA (reference sequence). CDR3 coding DNA: TGCAGTGCACAACAGGGGGCCTCGGCCTACGAGCAGTACTTC. Protein: CSAQQGASAYEQYF.

CDR3 DNA sequence: TGTGCCAGCAGTGAACAGGGAGGGTCGAACATTCAGTACTTC. Translation: CASSEQGGSNIQYF. V and J are TRBV25-1 and TRBJ2-4; 7 nucleotides align to TRBD2. The germline CDR1 and CDR2 sequences are MGHDK and SYGVNS. V shed 2 bases, J shed 7 bases, and the junction held 5 bases outside the gene matches. CDR3 length equals 14 residues.

The J gene is TRBJ2-7, the V gene TRBV7-2; D may match TRBD1 or TRBD2 (5 bases each). CDR3 length equals 16 residues. V lost 5 bases and J 1 base, leaving 18 bases between the germline ends. Germline V gene lookup returns CDR1 SGHTA and CDR2 FQGNSA. For the CDR3, the DNA is TGTGCCAGCAGCCCATACCAACGGGACCTATCCTACGAGCAGTACTTC. Translated, it gives CASSPYQRDLSYEQYF.

The chain is built from TRBV11-2 and TRBJ2-5; 7 bases are a match to TRBD1. Trimming cost V 5 bases and J 8 bases; bases outside gene matches: 11. The germline gives CDR1 SGHAT, CDR2 FQNNGV. The CDR3 runs to 14 residues. CDR3 in DNA: TGTGCCAGCAGCCTCAGGACAGGCGCCGGAACCCAGTACTTC. Residues: CASSLRTGAGTQYF.

This clonotype was seen a few times. The chain links TRBV12-3 or TRBV12-4 to TRBJ1-2, with D unclear. The CDR3 totals 13 residues. Trimming took off 4 bases at V and 3 bases at J, with 9 bases between the two ends. The CDR3 loop is CASSSNSYYGYTF. In DNA form, the CDR3 reads TGTGCCAGCAGTTCTAACAGCTACTATGGCTACACCTTC.

The chain is built from TRBV28 and TRBJ1-4, with 8 nucleotides matching TRBD1. CDR1 and CDR2 from the germline V gene are MDHEN and SYDVKM. The ends lost 7 bases at V and 4 bases at J; junction bases unmatched: 8. This CDR3 has 15 amino acids. CDR3 region: CASTLRTGNNEKLFF. The CDR3 bases are TGTGCCAGCACGCTTCGGACAGGGAATAATGAAAAACTGTTTTTT.

Of note for this clonotype: An end of the junction differs from the germline gene, which may be a read error. This chain joins TRBV5-1 and TRBJ1-2; unclear D gene. This CDR3 contains 15 residues. The germline gives CDR1 SGHRS, CDR2 YFSETQ. Here the CDR3 DNA reads TGCGCCAGCAGCTCAACCGACAACTCCCCGGCAGCCGCGGACTTC. Its protein product is CASSSTDNSPAAADF.

This clonotype has a single count. The chain combines TRBV7-6 with TRBJ2-5; D is perhaps TRBD2 (5 bases). The last part of the DNA fits TRBJ2-7 better; the J call may be wrong. The CDR3 is 13 amino acids. Germline V gene data show CDR1 as SGHVS and CDR2 as FNYEAQ. The CDR3 is CASSFTRLGEQYF. Here the CDR3 DNA reads TGTGCCAGCAGCTTTACTAGGCTCGGCGAGCAGTACTTC.

This clonotype was counted only a few times. The chain has TRBV29-1 and TRBJ2-7; D gene ambiguous. The CDR3 contains 13 residues. The V end was cut by 3 bases, the J end by 0 bases, with 9 bases between. From germline, CDR1 is SQVTM and CDR2 ANQGSEA. DNA for the CDR3: TGCAGCGTTGAGAACTTCGGCTCCTACGAGCAGTACTTC. Protein product: CSVENFGSYEQYF.

The chain has TRBV7-3 and TRBJ2-1; tentative D call: TRBD2 (6 bases). This CDR3 has 13 amino acids. Trimming pared 5 bases from V and 6 bases from J, leaving 11 bases between. The germline V gene has CDR1 SGHTA and CDR2 FQGTGA. The CDR3 DNA follows: TGTGCCAGCAGCAAGGGACTGCTCAATGAGCAGTTCTTC. This codes for CASSKGLLNEQFF.

This clonotype was counted a few times. The J gene is TRBJ1-2, the V gene TRBV27, with TRBD1 matching over 8 bases. CDR1 is MNHEY and CDR2 is SMNVEV in the germline V gene (reference sequence). The CDR3 contains 17 residues. Losses at the gene ends were 6 bases for V and 6 bases for J; bases not matched to a gene: 18. The CDR3 loop reads CASSTRGQGSLVNGYTF. The CDR3, as DNA: TGTGCCAGCAGCACACGAGGACAGGGATCCCTGGTGAATGGCTACACCTTC.

V usage is TRBV27 and J usage is TRBJ1-2, with TRBD1 matching 8 bases. Per germline, CDR1 MNHEY and CDR2 SMNVEV (reference sequence). V lost 4 bases to trimming and J lost 3 bases; unmatched junction nucleotides: 7. The CDR3 extends over 15 amino acids. CDR3 sequence: CASSSLQGADYGYTF. Written as DNA, the CDR3 is TGTGCCAGCAGTTCCCTCCAGGGGGCGGACTATGGCTACACCTTC.